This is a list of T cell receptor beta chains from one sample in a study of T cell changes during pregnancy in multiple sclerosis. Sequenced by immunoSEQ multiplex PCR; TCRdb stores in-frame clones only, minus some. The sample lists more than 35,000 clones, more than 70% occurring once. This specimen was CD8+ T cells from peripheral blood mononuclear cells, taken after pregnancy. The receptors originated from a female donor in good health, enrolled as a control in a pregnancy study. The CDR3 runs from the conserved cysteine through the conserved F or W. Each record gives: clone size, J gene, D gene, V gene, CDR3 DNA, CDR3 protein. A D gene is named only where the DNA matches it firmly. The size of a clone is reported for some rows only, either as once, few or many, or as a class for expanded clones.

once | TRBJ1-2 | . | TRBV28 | TGTGCCAGCAGTTATACCTTACAGGGAAACTATGGCTACACCTTC | CASSYTLQGNYGYTF
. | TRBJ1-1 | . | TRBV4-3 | TGCGCCAGCAGCCAAGATTATCGGGGGGCCACTGAAGCTTTCTTT | CASSQDYRGATEAFF
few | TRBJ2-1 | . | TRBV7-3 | TGTGCCAGCAGCGCCCCAGGGGTGGATGAGCAGTTCTTC | CASSAPGVDEQFF
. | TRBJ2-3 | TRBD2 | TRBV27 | TGTGCCAGCAGTTTAGGTAGCGGGGTGGCGCAGTATTTT | CASSLGSGVAQYF
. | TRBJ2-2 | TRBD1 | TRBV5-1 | TGCGCCAGCAGCCCGGGACAGACGAACACCGGGGAGCTGTTTTTT | CASSPGQTNTGELFF
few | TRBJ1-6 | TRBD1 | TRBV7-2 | TGTGCCAGCAGCTTAGTGACAGGGGGCAGTTCACCCCTCCACTTT | CASSLVTGGSSPLHF
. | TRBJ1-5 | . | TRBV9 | TGTGCCAGCAGCGTAGCAGGGGATAGACAGCCCCAGCATTTT | CASSVAGDRQPQHF
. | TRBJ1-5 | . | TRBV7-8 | TGTGCCAGCAGCTCCTCTCTTTGGACAGGCAATCAGCCCCAGCATTTT | CASSSSLWTGNQPQHF
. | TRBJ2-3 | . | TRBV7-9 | TGTGCCAGCACCCTTGGAGGGGCGGCTGATACGCAGTATTTT | CASTLGGAADTQYF
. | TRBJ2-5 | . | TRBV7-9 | TGTGCCAGCAGCCATCACAACCAAGAGACCCAGTACTTC | CASSHHNQETQYF
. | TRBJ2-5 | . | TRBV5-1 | TGCGCCAGCAGCCCCGTGGGGGGTTGGGAGACCCAGTACTTC | CASSPVGGWETQYF
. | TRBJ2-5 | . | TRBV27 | TGTGCCAGCAGTTCCTCCGGGACCGGGGGTCAGACCCAGTACTTC | CASSSSGTGGQTQYF
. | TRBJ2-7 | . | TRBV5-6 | TGTGCCAGCAGTCAGGGGGGCTCCTACGAGCAGTACTTC | CASSQGGSYEQYF
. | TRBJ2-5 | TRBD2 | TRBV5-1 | TGCGCCAGCAGCTTTAGCGGGGGAGCATTTGAGACCCAGTACTTC | CASSFSGGAFETQYF
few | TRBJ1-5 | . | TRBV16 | TGTGCCAGCGGAGAGTATAGCAATCAGCCCCAGCATTTT | CASGEYSNQPQHF
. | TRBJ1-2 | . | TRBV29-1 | TGCAGCGTTGTGGCCCACATCGAAATTAACTATGGCTACACCTTC | CSVVAHIEINYGYTF
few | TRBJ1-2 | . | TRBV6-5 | TGTGCCAGCAGAAGAGCGGGGAACTATGGCTACACCTTC | CASRRAGNYGYTF
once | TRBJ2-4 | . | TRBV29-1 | TGCAGCGTTGGGTCAGAAAACATTCAGTACTTC | CSVGSENIQYF
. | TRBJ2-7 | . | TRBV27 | TGTGCCAGCAGTCCATTCGAGGGACACACCTACGAGCAGTACTTC | CASSPFEGHTYEQYF
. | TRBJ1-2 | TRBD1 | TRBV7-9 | TGTGCCAGCAGCTTATTCGACAGGGCTAACTATGGCTACACCTTC | CASSLFDRANYGYTF
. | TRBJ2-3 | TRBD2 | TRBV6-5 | TGTGCCAGCAGTTCCCCAGCGGGGGGGCCCACAGATACGCAGTATTTT | CASSSPAGGPTDTQYF
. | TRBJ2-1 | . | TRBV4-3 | TGCGCCAGCAGCCAAGAATTGGCCAGATCTAGCTCCTACAATGAGCAGTTCTTC | CASSQELARSSSYNEQFF
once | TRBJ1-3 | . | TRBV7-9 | TGTGCCAGCAGCTTAGTGGGGGCAGCCGGAAACACCATATATTTT | CASSLVGAAGNTIYF
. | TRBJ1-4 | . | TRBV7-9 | TGTGCCAGCAGCTCCGCAGGGTTCGCTGAAAAACTGTTTTTT | CASSSAGFAEKLFF
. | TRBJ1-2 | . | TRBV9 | TGTGCCAGCAGCGTAAACCCATGGGAGGATAACTATGGCTACACCTTC | CASSVNPWEDNYGYTF
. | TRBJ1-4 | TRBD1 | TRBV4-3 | TGCGCCAGCAGCCTAGGGACAGGGGGCGATGAAAAACTGTTTTTT | CASSLGTGGDEKLFF
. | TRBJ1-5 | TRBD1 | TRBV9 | TGTGCCAGCAGCGTTCGACAGGGTGAGCCCCAGCATTTT | CASSVRQGEPQHF
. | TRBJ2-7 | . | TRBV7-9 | TGTGCCAGCACCTTAAGTGAGGGCGAGCAGTACTTC | CASTLSEGEQYF
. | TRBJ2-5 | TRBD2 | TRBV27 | TGTGCCAGCAGTTTAACACTAGCGGAGACCCAGTACTTC | CASSLTLAETQYF
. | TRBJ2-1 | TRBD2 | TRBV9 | TGTGCCAGCAGCGTAGGGATAGCGGGGGGTGAGAAAAATGAGCAGTTCTTC | CASSVGIAGGEKNEQFF
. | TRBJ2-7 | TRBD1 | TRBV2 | TGTGCCAGCCGGGACAGGGCCTACGAGCAGTACTTC | CASRDRAYEQYF
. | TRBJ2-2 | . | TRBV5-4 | TGTGCCAGCACCGGGGGACGGGGCGGGGAGCTGTTTTTT | CASTGGRGGELFF
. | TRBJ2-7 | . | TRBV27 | TGTGCCAGCAGTTTAGGGCCATACTGGAACGAGCAGTACTTC | CASSLGPYWNEQYF
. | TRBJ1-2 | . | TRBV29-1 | TGCAGCGTTGAGGCCAGGGGCGCTGGCTATGGCTACACCTTC | CSVEARGAGYGYTF
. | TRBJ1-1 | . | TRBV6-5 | TGTGCCAGCAGTTACGACGAGGGCCTCGAAGCTTTCTTT | CASSYDEGLEAFF
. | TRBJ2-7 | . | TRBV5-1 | TGCGCCAGCAGCTATTCCCCAGACGAGCAGTACTTC | CASSYSPDEQYF
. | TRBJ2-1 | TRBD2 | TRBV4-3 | TGCGCCAGCAGCCAAGCCCTCAGCGGGGGCGCCTACAATGAGCAGTTCTTC | CASSQALSGGAYNEQFF
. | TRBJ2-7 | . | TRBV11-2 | TGTGCCGACCCCAGTAGGCGGGGCCTCTCCTACGAGCAGTACTTC | CADPSRRGLSYEQYF
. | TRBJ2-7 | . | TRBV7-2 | TGTGCCAGCAGCTCAGCTGACAACTCCTACGAGCAGTACTTC | CASSSADNSYEQYF
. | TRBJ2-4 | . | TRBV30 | TGTGCCTGGAGTGTGGCCGGCGGAAACATTCAGTACTTC | CAWSVAGGNIQYF
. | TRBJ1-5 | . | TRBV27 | TGTGCCAGCAGTTCAGGGGCCTATAATAGCAATCAGCCCCAGCATTTT | CASSSGAYNSNQPQHF
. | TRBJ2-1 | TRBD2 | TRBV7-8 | TGTGCCAGCACCCCCTCATGGACTAGCGGGGGTGGTGAGCAGTTCTTC | CASTPSWTSGGGEQFF
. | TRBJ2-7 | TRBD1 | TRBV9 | TGTGCCAGCACCCCCCAGGGGGCAGGCGAGCAGTACTTC | CASTPQGAGEQYF
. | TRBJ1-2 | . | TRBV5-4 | TGTGCCAGCAGCTTGGCGGGCAGCCACCAGGAAAGGGGCTATGGCTACACCTTC | CASSLAGSHQERGYGYTF
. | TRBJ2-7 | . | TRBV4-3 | TGCGCCAGCAGCCAAGATCGGGGTTTACCCTACGAGCAGTACTTC | CASSQDRGLPYEQYF
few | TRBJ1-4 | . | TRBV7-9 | TGTGCCAGCACCCTAGAGGGAGGTGGGGAAAAACTGTTTTTT | CASTLEGGGEKLFF
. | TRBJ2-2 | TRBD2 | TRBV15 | TGTGCCACCAGCAGAGGGGGGGGCGGGGAGCTGTTTTTT | CATSRGGGGELFF
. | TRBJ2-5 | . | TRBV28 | TGTGCCAGCGCCAGACAGGACCAAGAGACCCAGTACTTC | CASARQDQETQYF
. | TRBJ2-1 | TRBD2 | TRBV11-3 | TGTGCCAGCAGCTTAGACCATGCGGGGGGTAACGGAAATGAGCAGTTCTTC | CASSLDHAGGNGNEQFF
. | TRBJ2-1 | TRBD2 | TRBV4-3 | TGCGCCAGCAGCCGAGAACTAGCGGTCGTCTACAATGAGCAGTTCTTC | CASSRELAVVYNEQFF
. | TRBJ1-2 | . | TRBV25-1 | TGTGCCAGCAGTCAGGCGTATGGCTACACCTTC | CASSQAYGYTF